This T cell receptor (beta chain) is from a study of T cells in Graves' hyperthyroidism and ophthalmopathy. There were TCR beta CDR3 regions amplified from RNA transcripts. The TCR CDR3 was amplified in a first-round RT-PCR using the HTBI primer set. TCRdb processed the multiplex PCR reads anew with MiXCR; each CDR3 protein has one entry. This table has 490,000 or so distinct CDR3 sequences, roughly 22% appearing once. The trim removed 6 bases at V and 8 bases at J, leaving 3 bases unmatched. The CDR3 has 11 residues. A few counts support this clonotype. Criteria for exclusion of patients were uncontrolled infection, other autoimmune disease, pregnancy or lactation.

The rearrangement joins TRBV12-3 or TRBV12-4 to TRBJ1-1; 7 bases are shared with TRBD1. This clonotype was sampled from a woman aged 70-85 years with Graves' ophthalmopathy. The sample comprised blood. CDR3 residues: CASSPQGEAFF. CDR3 sequence (DNA): TGTGCCAGCAGCCCACAGGGGGAAGCTTTCTTT.